Given below is one T cell receptor beta chain in context. Its cognate antigen is unknown. The sample belongs to a study of CD8+ T cells in alopecia areata. Study-wide points: Sequenced scalp T cells also include alphabeta T cells resident in normal skin.

This sample's treatment: oral pan-JAK inhibitor, 5-10 mg twice daily. Once RNA had been extracted, it was reverse transcribed into cDNA to act as the sequencing template. Some clones are missing from TCRdb's copy, which holds only in-frame ones; the method was immunoSEQ multiplex PCR. Found here are 100,000 to 140,000 clones, roughly 84% of them singletons; the top ten hold around 25%. The V and J ends lost 0 bases and 5 bases respectively, with 11 bases between them. Germline assignment: CDR1 SGHAT and CDR2 FQNNGV. The CDR3 loop spans 16 amino acids. The TCR was taken from a human donor with alopecia areata. This rearrangement joins TRBV11-2 to TRBJ1-6, with D uncertain. The sequenced sample was CD8+ T cells sorted from blood, obtained at week 24, from a patient treated with tofacitinib. The CDR3 bases are TGTGCCAGCAGCTTAGAACCCCGGGAGGATAATTCACCCCTCCACTTT. It specifies CASSLEPREDNSPLHF.